A selection of T cell receptor beta chains follows, all from one sample in a study of technical replicates of blood from several donors. TCRdb keeps only in-frame clones here, not all; method: immunoSEQ multiplex PCR. The table records around 70,000 clones, 90% to 95% of them present only once. Input material: T cells isolated from PBMCs. The receptor source for this set is a human donor in good health. Both conserved end residues are part of each CDR3. Each record gives: D gene, J gene, clone size, V gene, CDR3 protein, CDR3 DNA. A D gene is named only where the DNA matches it firmly. Clone size appears in some rows only: once, few, many, or a class for an expanded clone.

TRBD2,TRBJ2-7,-,TRBV9,CASSRGLAGGAGYEQYF,TGTGCCAGCAGCAGGGGACTAGCGGGGGGAGCGGGGTACGAGCAGTACTTC
TRBD1,TRBJ2-7,once,TRBV9,CASSAGQGISYEQYF,TGTGCCAGCAGCGCCGGACAGGGGATCTCCTACGAGCAGTACTTC
-,TRBJ1-6,-,TRBV7-9,CASSPSPPPYNSPLHF,TGTGCCAGCAGCCCAAGCCCGCCGCCCTATAATTCACCCCTCCACTTT
TRBD2,TRBJ2-5,-,TRBV6-5,CASSHSGKDQETQYF,TGTGCCAGCAGTCATAGCGGGAAGGACCAAGAGACCCAGTACTTC
-,TRBJ1-4,-,TRBV18,CASSPQERGLNGELFF,TGTGCCAGCTCACCACAAGAAAGGGGACTGAATGGGGAACTGTTTTTT
TRBD1,TRBJ1-6,few,TRBV27,CASSTYQQGGKNSPLHF,TGTGCCAGCAGTACGTATCAACAGGGGGGAAAGAATTCACCCCTCCACTTT
-,TRBJ2-3,-,TRBV5-1,CASSSPDTDTQYF,TGCGCCAGCAGCTCGCCAGACACAGATACGCAGTATTTT
TRBD2,TRBJ2-5,-,TRBV5-1,CASSFGTFSGRQETQYF,TGCGCCAGCAGCTTCGGGACTTTTAGCGGGAGGCAAGAGACCCAGTACTTC
-,TRBJ1-2,-,TRBV19,CASSNGGERPPYGYTF,TGTGCCAGTAGTAATGGGGGGGAGCGCCCTCCCTATGGCTACACCTTC
TRBD2,TRBJ2-7,once,TRBV2,CASSEMGGLAGYEQYF,TGTGCCAGCAGTGAAATGGGGGGACTAGCGGGCTACGAGCAGTACTTC
-,TRBJ2-7,once,TRBV11-2,CASSLSGGNEQYF,TGTGCCAGCAGCTTAAGTGGGGGGAACGAGCAGTACTTC
-,TRBJ1-5,-,TRBV28,CASSLLGGRSDQPQHF,TGTGCCAGCAGTTTATTGGGCGGGAGGAGCGATCAGCCCCAGCATTTT
-,TRBJ2-2,-,TRBV18,CASSPSVNTGELFF,TGTGCCAGCTCACCATCCGTCAACACCGGGGAGCTGTTTTTT
-,TRBJ2-7,-,TRBV11-2,CASSLGSSLSEQYF,TGTGCCAGCAGCTTAGGTTCTAGCTTATCCGAGCAGTACTTC
TRBD2,TRBJ2-7,-,TRBV5-8,CASSFGGRPYYEQYF,TGTGCCAGCAGCTTTGGCGGGAGGCCTTACTACGAGCAGTACTTC
-,TRBJ2-5,-,TRBV11-2,CASSLLETSGFSGTQYF,TGTGCCAGCAGCTTACTCGAGACTAGTGGTTTTAGCGGGACCCAGTACTTC
TRBD1,TRBJ2-7,-,TRBV27,CASSFAGTGTLYEQYF,TGTGCCAGCAGTTTTGCCGGGACAGGGACTCTCTACGAGCAGTACTTC
TRBD1,TRBJ1-4,-,TRBV30,CAWVLDPGQYNEKLFF,TGTGCCTGGGTCCTCGATCCGGGACAGTATAATGAAAAACTGTTTTTT
TRBD2,TRBJ2-7,-,TRBV6-5,CASTKTSGVTTEQYF,TGTGCCAGCACTAAGACTAGCGGGGTAACTACCGAGCAGTACTTC
-,TRBJ1-3,-,TRBV6-5,CASSYSGSQNTIYF,TGTGCCAGCAGTTACTCAGGGAGTCAAAACACCATATATTTT
TRBD1,TRBJ2-2,-,TRBV5-1,CASSDPTGATATGELFF,TGCGCCAGCAGCGACCCGACAGGGGCGACTGCCACCGGGGAGCTGTTTTTT
-,TRBJ1-1,-,TRBV19,CASSIDLQASNTEAFF,TGTGCCAGTAGTATAGATCTCCAGGCGTCGAACACTGAAGCTTTCTTT
TRBD1,TRBJ1-2,-,TRBV7-3,CASTGGDGYTF,TGTGCCAGCACAGGGGGCGATGGCTACACCTTC
TRBD2,TRBJ2-3,-,TRBV5-4,CASSFAGADTQYF,TGTGCCAGCAGCTTCGCGGGGGCAGATACGCAGTATTTT
-,TRBJ1-2,once,TRBV28,CASSLLGSGNYGYTF,TGTGCCAGCAGTTTATTAGGGAGCGGTAACTATGGCTACACCTTC
TRBD2,TRBJ2-2,-,TRBV7-9,CASSLIRGGSGELFF,TGTGCCAGCAGCTTAATACGGGGGGGCTCCGGGGAGCTGTTTTTT
TRBD1,TRBJ1-5,-,TRBV7-9,CASSLPGQGNQPQHF,TGTGCCAGCAGCTTACCGGGACAGGGGAATCAGCCCCAGCATTTT
-,TRBJ2-7,-,TRBV5-1,CASSLALVEEQYF,TGCGCCAGCAGCTTGGCACTAGTTGAGGAGCAGTACTTC
-,TRBJ1-4,few,TRBV6-5,CASFSTRGEKLFF,TGTGCCAGCTTTAGCACCAGGGGCGAAAAACTGTTTTTT
-,TRBJ1-2,-,TRBV11-2,CASSAGPFTGGYTF,TGTGCCAGCAGCGCGGGACCGTTTACGGGTGGCTACACCTTC
-,TRBJ1-2,-,TRBV21-1,CASSNYPSSGYTF,TGTGCCAGCAGCAATTACCCGTCGAGTGGCTACACCTTC
-,TRBJ2-7,-,TRBV19,CASLPRGHYYEQYF,TGTGCCAGCCTCCCCAGAGGGCATTACTACGAGCAGTACTTC
-,TRBJ2-1,-,TRBV2,CASRTNDEQFF,TGTGCCAGCAGGACTAATGATGAGCAGTTCTTC
-,TRBJ1-4,few,TRBV27,CASSLYGGGGKLFF,TGTGCCAGCAGTTTATATGGGGGCGGTGGAAAACTGTTTTTT
TRBD1,TRBJ2-2,-,TRBV9,CASSAARGTFPGELFF,TGTGCCAGCAGCGCCGCCAGGGGGACGTTCCCCGGGGAGCTGTTTTTT
TRBD2,TRBJ2-2,-,TRBV27,CASSLGWRLAGGGELFF,TGTGCCAGCAGTTTAGGCTGGCGGCTAGCGGGCGGCGGGGAGCTGTTTTTT
TRBD1,TRBJ2-6,-,TRBV19,CASSPDGTGILSGANVLTF,TGTGCCAGTAGTCCAGATGGGACAGGCATCCTCTCTGGGGCCAACGTCCTGACTTTC
TRBD2,TRBJ2-2,once,TRBV11-2,CASSLSSGLGVTGELFF,TGTGCCAGCAGCCTAAGTAGCGGACTAGGGGTCACCGGGGAGCTGTTTTTT